Listed here is a single T cell receptor (beta chain). The specificity of this receptor is unknown. No base quality values were provided; no much bigger clone lies one nucleotide off. TCR CDR3 regions were amplified from genomic DNA by multiplex PCR using the deep immunoSEQ assay. Genomic DNA extracted from each cell subset was distributed evenly over all wells of several immunoSEQ 96-well plates, and each plate served as one replicate. For sorted subsets, each replicate PCR was loaded with about 0.2 ug genomic DNA, equivalent to some 31,000 T cell genomes. Purified libraries were measured with a Qubit 3.0 fluorometer, size-checked on a Bioanalyzer 2100, and measured again with the KAPA Library Quantification kit. Each immunoSEQ 96-well plate was sequenced on its own single-read 150-cycle Illumina NextSeq 550 flow cell. The paper's processing steps were these. The immunoSEQ output contained only junctional sequences without quality scores, so filtering could not match that applied to full-length reads. Sequences were annotated with PyIR, a Python wrapper for IgBLAST v1.9, and V/J genes and CDR3 were assigned using IMGT germline references. Any read was removed if the V/J assignment was weak (E-value above 1e-6), the CDR3 was missing, or the read contained stop codons, out-of-frame junctions, or ambiguous translated residues. A V3J clonotype was defined by an identical inferred V gene, J gene, and CDR3 amino acid sequence. The percentage overlap between two repertoires was calculated by dividing the number of shared unique clonotypes by the size of the smaller repertoire. Three approaches were used to assess repertoire richness: RTK rarefaction, the Chao1 estimator, and Recon v2.1 estimates of unobserved clonotypes. Generation probabilities for all TCRbeta clonotypes obtained by the gDNA method from a handful of donors were computed using OLGA. Not all clones reach the TCRdb copy of this immuneACCESS table, which keeps in-frame sequences only. Checked studies attribute under half of the gap to unresolved V genes and leave the rest unexplained. V, J and clone size reflect that table, while D and trimming were determined from the DNA. The sample profile shows approximately 2.5 million clones; approximately 94% of them were found once. The top ten hold over 0.12% of the sample.

The data originate from a study of shared clonotypes between healthy human individuals (dated by TCRdb to the early 2020s). Background on the whole study: A couple of women and a few men aged 18 to 49 years were included in the cohort. Per donor, three plates each were used for CD4 naive and CD4 memory, two for CD8 naive, and one for CD8 memory. To estimate repertoire size and how much clonotype sharing occurs between individuals, the study deeply sequenced the blood TCR repertoires of roughly 5 healthy adults. To increase sequencing depth and limit assay-specific biases, different laboratories used diverse techniques to prepare libraries and sequence TCR repertoires. Each donor's leukapheresis produced roughly between roughly 0.94 and 9.5 billion PBMCs.

CDR1 and CDR2, looked up from the germline V gene, are SGHDN and FVKESK. V is cut back by 1 base and J by 4 bases, with 8 bases in the junction unmatched. Counted from cysteine to phenylalanine, this CDR3 has 16 amino acids. Here the CDR3 DNA is all that survives: 48 bases in frame from base 1. The donors were healthy, HIV-negative adults who had no recently reported acute infections or vaccinations. Every donor was a Caucasian adult living in Nashville, Tennessee, USA. CD4+ T cells were enriched by magnetic negative selection, after which naive cells were positively selected on CD45RA and the negative fraction was taken as the memory subset. Blood was collected by leukapheresis, and PBMCs were isolated by Ficoll-Histopaque density gradient centrifugation and then cryopreserved in liquid nitrogen vapor phase. Purity and quantity of every magnetically sorted T cell population were checked by analytical flow cytometry. From each sorted fraction, genomic DNA was isolated and quantified by UV absorbance on a Nanodrop 2000c.

Paper-wide results and their limitations: Compared with non-shared clonotypes, the clonotypes found in all four sorted-subset donors had higher generation probabilities. Because the study included only a small number of donors, the genetic and exposure-history diversity represented was limited. Rarefaction of sorted-subset datasets indicated incomplete sequencing despite the large sequencing depth. Estimated clonotype richness was generally larger for naive than for memory subsets. Based on pairwise subsampling, the degree of clonotype sharing among donors was expected to be affected by sequencing depth. Approximately 5% of naive CD4, more than 3% of naive CD8, roughly 2.4% of memory CD4, and approximately 0.39% of memory CD8 clonotypes were shared across four donors. Sampling was restricted to blood, and TCR repertoires in tissue are likely to differ from TCR repertoires in blood.

This chain is built from TRBV14 and TRBJ2-7, with TRBD1 matching 9 junction bases. Source material: naive CD4+ T cells sorted from blood. The sample's cell subset or site label is to be understood as: CD45RA+ positively selected. The clonotype was recovered from a man aged 18 to 30 in good health. The CDR3 reads CASSQVGTGNIYEQYF. The DNA sequence is as follows: TGTGCCAGCAGCCAAGTCGGGACAGGGAATATTTACGAGCAGTACTTC. Where the CDR3 stops, the reference TRBV14 and TRBJ2-7 genes take over; the full variable domain is EAGVTQFPSHSVIEKGQTVTLRCDPISGHDNLYWYRRVMGKEIKFLLHFVKESKQDESGMPNNRFLAERTGGTYSTLKVQPAELEDSGVYFCASSQVGTGNIYEQYFGPGTRLTVT.